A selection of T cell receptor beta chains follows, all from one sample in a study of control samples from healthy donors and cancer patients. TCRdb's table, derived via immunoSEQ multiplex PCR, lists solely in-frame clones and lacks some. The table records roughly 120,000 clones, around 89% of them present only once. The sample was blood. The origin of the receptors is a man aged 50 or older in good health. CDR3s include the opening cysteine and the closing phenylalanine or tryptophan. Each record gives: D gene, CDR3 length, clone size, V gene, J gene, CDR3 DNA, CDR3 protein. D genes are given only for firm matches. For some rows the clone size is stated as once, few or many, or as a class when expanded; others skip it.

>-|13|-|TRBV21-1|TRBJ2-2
TGTGCCAGCAGCGGACCCCCCCCCGAGGGGCTGTTTTTT
CASSGPPPEGLFF
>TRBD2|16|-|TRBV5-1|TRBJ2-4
TGCGCCAGCAGCATTAGCGGGGGACTAGCCATAAACATTCAGTACTTC
CASSISGGLAINIQYF
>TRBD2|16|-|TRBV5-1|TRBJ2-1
TGCGCCAGCAGCTATCCTAGCGGGGGGATAAACAATGAGCAGTTCTTC
CASSYPSGGINNEQFF
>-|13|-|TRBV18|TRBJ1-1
TGTGCCAGCTCACCACTAAAGAACACTGAAGCTTTCTTT
CASSPLKNTEAFF
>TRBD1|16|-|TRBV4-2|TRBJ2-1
TGTGCCAGCAGTCGTAGACAGGGGGTAGGGGCGGATGAGCAGTTCTTC
CASSRRQGVGADEQFF
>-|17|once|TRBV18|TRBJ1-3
TGTGCCAGCTCACCAAAGGGGATTGAGAGCTCTGGAAACACCATATATTTT
CASSPKGIESSGNTIYF
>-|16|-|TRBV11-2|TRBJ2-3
TGTGCCAGCAGCTTAGCAGGAGGGACAAGCACAGATACGCAGTATTTT
CASSLAGGTSTDTQYF
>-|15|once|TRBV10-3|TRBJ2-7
TGTGCCATCAGTTTTGCCGGGCCGACTACCTACGAGCAGTACTTC
CAISFAGPTTYEQYF
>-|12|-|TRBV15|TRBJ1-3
TGTGCCACCAGGGCGGACGGAAACACCATATATTTT
CATRADGNTIYF
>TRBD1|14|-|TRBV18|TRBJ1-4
TGTGCCAGCGCTACAGGGGCAACTAATGAAAAACTGTTTTTT
CASATGATNEKLFF
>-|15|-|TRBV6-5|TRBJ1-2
TGTGCCAGCCTAAGCTCCGGGACTCCCTTGTATGGCTACACCTTC
CASLSSGTPLYGYTF
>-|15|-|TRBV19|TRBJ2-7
TGTGCCAGTAGTCCTGGACAGACTAGCTCCTACGAGCAGTACTTC
CASSPGQTSSYEQYF
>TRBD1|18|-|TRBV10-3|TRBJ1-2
TGTGCCTCCATCTCCGGACAGGGAGTGCCTTCTTCTAACTATGGCTACACCTTC
CASISGQGVPSSNYGYTF
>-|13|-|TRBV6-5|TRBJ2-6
TGTGCCACCACGCTCTCTGGGGCCAACGTCCTGACTTTC
CATTLSGANVLTF